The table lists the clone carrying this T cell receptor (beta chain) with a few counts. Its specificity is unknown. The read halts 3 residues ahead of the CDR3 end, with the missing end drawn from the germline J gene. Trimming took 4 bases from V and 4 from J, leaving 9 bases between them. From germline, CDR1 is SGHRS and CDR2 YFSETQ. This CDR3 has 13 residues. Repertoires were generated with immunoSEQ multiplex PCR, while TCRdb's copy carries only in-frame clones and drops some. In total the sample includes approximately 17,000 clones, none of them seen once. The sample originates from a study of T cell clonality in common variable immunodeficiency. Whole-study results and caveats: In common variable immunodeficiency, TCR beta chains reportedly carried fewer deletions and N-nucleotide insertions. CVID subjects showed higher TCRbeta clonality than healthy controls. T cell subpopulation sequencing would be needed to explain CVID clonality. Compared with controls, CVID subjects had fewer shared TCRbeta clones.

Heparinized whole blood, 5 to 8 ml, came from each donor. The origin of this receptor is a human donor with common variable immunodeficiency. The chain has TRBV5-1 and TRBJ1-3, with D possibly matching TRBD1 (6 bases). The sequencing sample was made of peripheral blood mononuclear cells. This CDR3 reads CASSQTGGNTIYF. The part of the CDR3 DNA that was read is TGCGCCAGCAGCCAGACAGGAGGAAACACC.